The clone carrying this T cell receptor (beta chain) came up a few times. Its antigen remains unknown. This specimen belongs to a study of identical twins. TCRdb fed the 5' RACE reads into MiXCR, producing one record per CDR3 protein. This table has roughly 540,000 distinct CDR3 sequences, under 25% appearing once. The CDR3 extends over 16 amino acids. Germline CDR1 is DFQATT and CDR2 is SNEGSKA (reference sequence). V lost 5 bases, J lost 5 bases, and 19 bases lay in between. General study findings and limits: Weaker excess twin sharing was seen among beta out-of-frame sequences.

This same sample was also part of a study on T cells expressing NK-cell markers. That source reports: Roughly 6 donors showed dominant NKG2C+ clonotypes comprising roughly 1.0-7.0% of their CD8+ T cells.

This rearrangement joins TRBV20-1 to TRBJ1-6, with D possibly matching TRBD1 (5 bases). The clonotype originates from a woman between 18 and 30 years old in good health. The sequencing sample was made of CD4+ T cells sorted from blood. The CDR3 loop is CSAPLWGGENNSPLHF. CDR3 nucleotide sequence: TGCAGTGCTCCCTTGTGGGGGGGGGAAAATAATTCACCCCTCCACTTT.